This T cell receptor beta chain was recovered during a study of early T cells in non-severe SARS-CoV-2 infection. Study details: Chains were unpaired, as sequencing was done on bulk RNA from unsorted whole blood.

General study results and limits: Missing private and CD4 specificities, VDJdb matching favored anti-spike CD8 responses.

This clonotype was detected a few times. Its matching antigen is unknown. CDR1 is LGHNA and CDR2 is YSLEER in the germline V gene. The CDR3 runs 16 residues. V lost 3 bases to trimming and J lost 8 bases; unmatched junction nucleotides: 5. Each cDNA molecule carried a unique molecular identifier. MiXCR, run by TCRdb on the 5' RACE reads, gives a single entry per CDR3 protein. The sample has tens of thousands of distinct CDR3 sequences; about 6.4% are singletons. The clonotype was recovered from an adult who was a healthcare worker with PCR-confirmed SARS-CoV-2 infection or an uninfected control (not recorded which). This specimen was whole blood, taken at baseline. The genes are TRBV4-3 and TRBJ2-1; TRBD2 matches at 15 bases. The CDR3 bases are TGCGCCAGCAGCCACGGGACTAGCGGGGGGAGCGATGAGCAGTTCTTC. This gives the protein CASSHGTSGGSDEQFF.